This T cell receptor beta chain was found in a study of beta chain features in type 1 diabetes. Regarding the study as a whole: In all four CD4+ subsets, TCRB CDR3 length was significantly, moderately reduced in type 1 diabetes.

The germline V gene encodes CDR1 MGHRA and CDR2 YSYEKL. This CDR3 comprises 15 residues. The V and J ends lost 2 bases and 5 bases, in that order; junction bases with no gene match: 5. CD4+ naive, central memory, regulatory and stem cell-like memory subsets were isolated by sorting on CD45RO/CCR7/CD25/CD127/CD95/CD27. A word on this clone: Its specificity is unknown.

Every isolated RNA sample was fully reverse transcribed, so sequencing captured expressed TCRB transcripts. Assay used: immunoSEQ multiplex PCR; TCRdb lists only in-frame clones, some missing. The sample has 95,000 to 150,000 clones, 15% to 20% seen once. The sequencing input was central memory CD4+ T cells from blood. The V and J genes are TRBV4-1 and TRBJ2-5, with TRBD2 matching over 10 bases. This receptor was taken from a man between 18 and 29 years old with type 1 diabetes. The CDR3 protein is CASSQKAGGRETQYF. The CDR3, as DNA: TGCGCCAGCAGCCAAAAAGCGGGGGGGCGTGAGACCCAGTACTTC.